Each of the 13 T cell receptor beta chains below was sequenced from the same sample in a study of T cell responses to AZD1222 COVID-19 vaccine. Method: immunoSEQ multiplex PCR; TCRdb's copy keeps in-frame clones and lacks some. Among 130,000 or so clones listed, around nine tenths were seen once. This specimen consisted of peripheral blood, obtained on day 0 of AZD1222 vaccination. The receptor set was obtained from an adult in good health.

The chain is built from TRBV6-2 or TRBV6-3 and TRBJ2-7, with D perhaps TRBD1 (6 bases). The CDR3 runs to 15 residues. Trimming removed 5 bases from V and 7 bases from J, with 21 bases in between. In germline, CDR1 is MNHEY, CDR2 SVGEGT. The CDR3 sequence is CASSGGQIFPVEQYF. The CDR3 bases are TGTGCCAGCAGTGGCGGACAGATCTTTCCCGTGGAGCAGTACTTC.

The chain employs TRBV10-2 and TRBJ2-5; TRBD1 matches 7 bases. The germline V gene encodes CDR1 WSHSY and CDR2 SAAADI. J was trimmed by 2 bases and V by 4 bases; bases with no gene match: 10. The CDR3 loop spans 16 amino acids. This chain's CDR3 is CASSALPGQRQETQYF. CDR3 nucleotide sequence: TGCGCCAGCAGTGCACTACCGGGACAGAGACAAGAGACCCAGTACTTC.

CDR3 residues: CASSQAFETGSTGELFF. DNA of the CDR3: TGTGCCAGCAGCCAAGCGTTCGAGACAGGGTCCACCGGGGAGCTGTTTTTT. The chain links TRBV3-1 (or the pseudogene TRBV3-2) to TRBJ2-2, with 7 positions matching TRBD1. The ends lost 1 base at V and 4 bases at J; junction bases unmatched: 9. The germline V gene has CDR1 LGHDT and CDR2 YNNKEL (reference sequence). This CDR3 spans 17 amino acids.

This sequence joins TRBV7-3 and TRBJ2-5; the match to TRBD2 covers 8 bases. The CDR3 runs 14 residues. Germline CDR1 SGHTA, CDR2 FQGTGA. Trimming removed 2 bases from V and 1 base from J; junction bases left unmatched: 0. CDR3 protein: CASSLAGGQETQYF. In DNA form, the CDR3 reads TGTGCCAGCAGCTTAGCGGGAGGCCAAGAGACCCAGTACTTC.

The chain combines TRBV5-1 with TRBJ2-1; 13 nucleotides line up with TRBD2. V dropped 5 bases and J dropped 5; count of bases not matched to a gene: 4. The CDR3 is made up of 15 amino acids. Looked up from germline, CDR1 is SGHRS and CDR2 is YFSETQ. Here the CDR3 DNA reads TGCGCCAGCAGAAGACTAGCGGGGGGCCACAATGAGCAGTTCTTC. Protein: CASRRLAGGHNEQFF.

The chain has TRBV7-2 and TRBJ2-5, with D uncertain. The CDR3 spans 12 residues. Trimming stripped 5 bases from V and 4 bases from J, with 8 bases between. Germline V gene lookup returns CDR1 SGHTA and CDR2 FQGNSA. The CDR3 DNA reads TGTGCCAGCAGCCCCCCCTCAGAGACCCAGTACTTC. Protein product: CASSPPSETQYF.

The CDR3 is CASSYGGTEAFF. The CDR3 DNA sequence: TGTGCCAGCAGTTATGGGGGTACTGAAGCTTTCTTT. The chain recombines TRBV6-5 with TRBJ1-1; D perhaps matches TRBD1 (5 bases). The CDR3 length is 12 residues. Germline CDR1 reads MNHEY; CDR2 reads SVGAGI. Trimming removed 3 bases at V and 5 bases at J, with 7 bases between.

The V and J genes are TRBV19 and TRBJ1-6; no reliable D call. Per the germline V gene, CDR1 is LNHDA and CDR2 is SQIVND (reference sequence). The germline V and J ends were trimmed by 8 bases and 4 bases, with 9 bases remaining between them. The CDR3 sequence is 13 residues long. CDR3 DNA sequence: TGTGCCAGTCGAATTGGGTATAATTCACCCCTCCACTTT. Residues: CASRIGYNSPLHF.

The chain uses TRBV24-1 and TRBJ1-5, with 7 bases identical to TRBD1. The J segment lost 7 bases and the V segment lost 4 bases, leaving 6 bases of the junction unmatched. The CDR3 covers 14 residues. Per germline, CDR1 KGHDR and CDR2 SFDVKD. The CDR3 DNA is TGTGCCACCAGTGACCAACAGGGGTCACAGCCCCAGCATTTT. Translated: CATSDQQGSQPQHF.

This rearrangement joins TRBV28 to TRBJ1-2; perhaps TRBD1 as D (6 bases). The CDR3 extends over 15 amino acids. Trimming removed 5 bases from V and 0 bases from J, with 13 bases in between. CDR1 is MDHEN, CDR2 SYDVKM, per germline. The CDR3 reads CASSIQGPANYGYTF. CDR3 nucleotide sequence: TGTGCCAGCAGTATTCAGGGGCCCGCTAACTATGGCTACACCTTC.

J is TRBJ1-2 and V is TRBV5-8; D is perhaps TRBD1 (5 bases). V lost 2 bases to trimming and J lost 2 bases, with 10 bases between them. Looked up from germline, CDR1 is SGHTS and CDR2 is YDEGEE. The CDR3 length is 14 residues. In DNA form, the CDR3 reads TGTGCCAGCAGCTTCGGGGGACGGAACTATGGCTACACCTTC. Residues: CASSFGGRNYGYTF. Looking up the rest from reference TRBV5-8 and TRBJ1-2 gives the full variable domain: EAGVTQSPTHLIKTRGQQATLRCSPISGHTSVYWYQQALGLGLQFLLWYDEGEERNRGNFPPRFSGRQFPNYSSELNVNALELEDSALYLCASSFGGRNYGYTFGSGTRLTVV.

The CDR3 DNA reads as TGTGCCAGTAGTACTAGGGAGTTTCAGCCCCAGCATTTT. Translated, it gives CASSTREFQPQHF. V and J are TRBV19 and TRBJ1-5; D is uncertain. Germline V CDR1 and CDR2: LNHDA, SQIVND (reference sequence). The CDR3 loop spans 13 amino acids. V was pared by 4 bases and J by 6 bases, with 10 bases between.

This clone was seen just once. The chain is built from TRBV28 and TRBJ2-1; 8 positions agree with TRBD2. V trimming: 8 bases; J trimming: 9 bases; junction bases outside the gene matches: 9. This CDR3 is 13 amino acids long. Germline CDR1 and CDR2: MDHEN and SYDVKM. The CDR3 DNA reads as TGTGCCAGCGGCCCAGTAGCGGGGAGTGAGCAGTTCTTC. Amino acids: CASGPVAGSEQFF. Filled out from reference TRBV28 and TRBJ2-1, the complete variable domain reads DVKVTQSSRYLVKRTGEKVFLECVQDMDHENMFWYRQDPGLGLRLIYFSYDVKMKEKGDIPEGYSVSREKKERFSLILESASTNQTSMYLCASGPVAGSEQFFGPGTRLTVL.